This entry concerns a single TCR beta chain. The sample belongs to a study of T cell changes during pregnancy in multiple sclerosis. CDR1 is LGHNA and CDR2 is YSLEER in the germline V gene. There are 15 residues in the CDR3. The junction had 7 bases not matched to a gene; V was cut back by 0 bases and J by 6 bases. Profiling relied on immunoSEQ multiplex PCR, and the TCRdb table lists in-frame clones only, not all of them. Here the sample spans about 61,000 clones, roughly 92% being singletons. The material was CD8+ T cells from peripheral blood mononuclear cells, obtained in the third trimester of pregnancy. J is TRBJ2-7 and V is TRBV4-3; 8 nucleotides agree with TRBD2. The receptor's source is a female donor with multiple sclerosis, enrolled in a pregnancy study. The DNA for the CDR3 is TGCGCCAGCAGCCAAGATATCGGGAGGGCCCTCGAGCAGTACTTC. Translating it yields CASSQDIGRALEQYF.